The 32 T cell receptor beta chains reported below all come from one sample, sequenced in a study of robustness of blood B and T cell sequencing. cDNA was made with a 5' template-switch oligo adding a universal priming site. A 12-nucleotide random UMI in the template-switch oligo labeled every cDNA molecule. TCRdb fed the PCR reads into MiXCR, producing one record per CDR3 protein. The sample holds roughly 1,700 distinct CDR3 sequences; about 61% are singletons and the top ten take about 40%. mRNA, not genomic DNA, served as the source for TCR beta repertoires. The specimen was peripheral blood. The receptors derive from a human donor in good health.

The chain links TRBV5-1 to TRBJ1-6; D is unresolved. CDR3 length equals 13 residues. Germline V gene data show CDR1 as SGHRS and CDR2 as YFSETQ. V lost 4 bases and J lost 5, with 7 bases in between. For the CDR3, the DNA is TGCGCCAGCAGCATCGGGGATAATTCACCCCTCCACTTT. The encoded protein is CASSIGDNSPLHF.

The gene calls are TRBV2 and TRBJ1-2; 9 bases align to TRBD1. The CDR3 runs 14 residues. Germline CDR1 SNHLY, CDR2 FYNNEI. V shed 5 bases, J shed 3 bases, and the junction held 4 bases outside the gene matches. The CDR3 coding sequence is TGTGCCAGCAGTCAACAGGGGGCGGACTATGGCTACACCTTC. It yields the protein CASSQQGADYGYTF.

The chain is built from TRBV10-2 and TRBJ1-5; D ambiguous. This CDR3 is 15 amino acids long. The germline CDR1 and CDR2 sequences are WSHSY and SAAADI. V lost 1 base, J lost 9 bases, and 16 bases lay in between. This CDR3 reads CASSEYNGYQWPQHF. The CDR3 coding sequence is TGCGCCAGCAGTGAGTATAACGGATATCAATGGCCCCAGCATTTT.

The V call is TRBV10-3, the J call TRBJ1-1, with 11 bases identical to TRBD1. The CDR3 is made up of 18 amino acids. J lost 0 bases, V lost 6 bases, and 12 bases had no gene match. The germline V gene has CDR1 ENHRY and CDR2 SYGVKD. This CDR3 reads CAIRPGQGAMGMNTEAFF. CDR3 coding DNA: TGTGCCATCAGGCCCGGACAGGGGGCGATGGGGATGAACACTGAAGCTTTCTTT.

The chain couples TRBV6-6 to TRBJ2-2, with D tentatively TRBD1 (6 bases). The V end was cut by 2 bases, the J end by 6 bases, with 10 bases between. Germline V CDR1 and CDR2: MNHNY, SVGAGI (reference sequence). This CDR3 has 14 amino acids. The CDR3, as DNA: TGTGCCAGCAGTTACGAGGGGGTGGCCGGGGAGCTGTTTTTT. It specifies CASSYEGVAGELFF.

This chain uses TRBV5-1 with TRBJ2-7; the match to TRBD1 covers 8 bases. The V segment lost 4 bases and the J segment 2 bases; nucleotides outside the gene matches: 11. CDR3 length: 16 residues. Per germline, CDR1 SGHRS and CDR2 YFSETQ. CDR3: CASSRRDRTTTYEQYF. For the CDR3, the DNA is TGCGCCAGCAGCCGGCGGGACAGGACTACCACCTACGAGCAGTACTTC.

The gene calls are TRBV7-2 and TRBJ1-2, with 9 bases lining up with TRBD1. Germline V gene sequence: CDR1 SGHTA, CDR2 FQGNSA. With V trimmed by 0 bases and J by 4 bases, 3 bases remained unmatched. The CDR3 contains 15 residues. The CDR3 DNA reads as TGTGCCAGCAGCTTAGCTGGACAGGGGTTCTATGGCTACACCTTC. It yields the protein CASSLAGQGFYGYTF.

This clonotype has a handful of counts. The J gene is TRBJ1-2, the V gene TRBV4-1; D gene ambiguous. CDR3 length: 16 residues. V lost 6 bases, J lost 4 bases, and 21 bases lay in between. Germline V gene lookup returns CDR1 MGHRA and CDR2 YSYEKL. The CDR3 loop reads CASSIDPGRPSYGYTF. The CDR3 DNA reads TGCGCCAGCAGTATAGACCCCGGACGCCCCAGCTATGGCTACACCTTC.

The gene calls are TRBV6-1 and TRBJ2-2; 7 bases match TRBD2. The CDR3 is 14 amino acids. Germline-derived CDR1 and CDR2 are MNHNS and SASEGT. Losses at the gene ends were 5 bases for V and 7 bases for J; bases not matched to a gene: 7. In nucleotides, the CDR3 is TGTGCCAGCAGTCCGACTAGCAACGGCGGGGAGCTGTTTTTT. It translates to CASSPTSNGGELFF.

This clonotype was found a few times. V gene TRBV7-8 combines with J gene TRBJ1-2; D not resolved. Germline V gene lookup returns CDR1 SGHVS and CDR2 FQNEAQ. V lost 0 bases and J 8 bases, leaving 10 bases between the germline ends. The CDR3 extends over 13 amino acids. The CDR3 is CASSLAGKGGYTF. The CDR3 nucleotides read TGTGCCAGCAGCTTAGCGGGGAAAGGCGGCTACACCTTC.

In its sample, this clonotype was seen a few times. CDR3 amino acids: CASSYGGVQGDGYTF. DNA for the CDR3: TGTGCCAGCAGTTACGGCGGGGTACAGGGTGACGGCTACACCTTC. The chain is built from TRBV6-5 and TRBJ1-2, with D tentatively TRBD1 (6 bases). The V end was cut by 2 bases, the J end by 8 bases, with 18 bases between. The CDR3 is 15 residues long. From germline, CDR1 is MNHEY and CDR2 SVGAGI.

This clonotype was seen a few times. The chain couples TRBV5-1 to TRBJ1-6; 7 nucleotides line up with TRBD1. Germline CDR1 SGHRS, CDR2 YFSETQ. After removal of 1 base from V and 10 bases from J, the junction contained 8 bases not matched to a gene. This CDR3 has 15 amino acids. This CDR3 reads CASSLTRQGGSPLHF. CDR3 bases: TGCGCCAGCAGCTTGACTCGACAGGGTGGCTCACCCCTCCACTTT.

The rearrangement joins TRBV15 to TRBJ2-7; D is uncertain. Trimming pared 6 bases from V and 2 bases from J, leaving 11 bases between. The germline CDR1 and CDR2 sequences are LNHNV and YYDKDF (reference sequence). The CDR3 totals 13 residues. CDR3 bases: TGTGCCACCAGGGCAGAAACTACCTACGAGCAGTACTTC. This encodes CATRAETTYEQYF. Using reference TRBV15 and TRBJ2-7 for the parts outside the CDR3, the full variable domain is DAMVIQNPRYQVTQFGKPVTLSCSQTLNHNVMYWYQQKSSQAPKLLFHYYDKDFNNEADTPDNFQSRRPNTSFCFLDIRSPGLGDTAMYLCATRAETTYEQYFGPGTRLTVT.

A single count supports this clonotype. The genes are TRBV5-6 and TRBJ2-1; 8 bases map to TRBD2. The CDR3 has 15 residues. Germline CDR1 and CDR2: SGHDT and YYEEEE. J was trimmed by 6 bases and V by 3 bases; bases with no gene match: 8. Written as DNA, the CDR3 is TGTGCCAGCAGCTCGACTAGCGCCAAAATCAATGAGCAGTTCTTC. Residues: CASSSTSAKINEQFF.

The chain is built from TRBV10-3 and TRBJ1-1; 10 bases match TRBD1. The CDR3 extends over 12 amino acids. Germline values: CDR1 ENHRY, CDR2 SYGVKD. The ends lost 5 bases at V and 8 bases at J; junction bases unmatched: 2. The CDR3 loop is CAISRQGAEAFF. The CDR3 coding sequence is TGTGCCATCAGTAGACAGGGGGCAGAAGCTTTCTTT.

This clonotype occurred a few times. This chain connects TRBV29-1 to TRBJ1-2; D gene ambiguous. Germline loops: CDR1 SQVTM, CDR2 ANQGSEA. Trimming stripped 1 base from V and 2 bases from J, with 2 bases between. The CDR3 totals 11 residues. CDR3 region: CSVEGNYGYTF. For the CDR3, the DNA is TGCAGCGTTGAAGGAAACTATGGCTACACCTTC.

The DNA for the CDR3 is TGTGCCAGCAGTGAAGCCCAGGGTTCCTACAATGAGCAGTTCTTC. It is translated as CASSEAQGSYNEQFF. This chain joins TRBV6-1 and TRBJ2-1; D might be TRBD1 (5 bases). CDR3 length: 15 residues. Per germline, CDR1 MNHNS and CDR2 SASEGT. With 0 bases removed from V and 1 base from J, the gap between germline ends came to 7 bases.

The chain uses TRBV11-1 and TRBJ2-4; TRBD2 agrees at 12 bases. The CDR3 runs to 18 residues. After removal of 7 bases from V and 3 bases from J, the junction contained 13 bases not matched to a gene. Germline V gene data show CDR1 as SGHAT and CDR2 as FQDESV (reference sequence). CDR3 sequence: CASTRALAGGLGKNIQYF. Here the CDR3 DNA reads TGTGCCAGCACCCGGGCCCTAGCGGGGGGGCTGGGCAAAAACATTCAGTACTTC.

Within the sample, this clonotype is large. The rearrangement links TRBV4-1 to TRBJ1-6, with TRBD1 matching 10 bases. The junction had 6 bases not matched to a gene; V was cut back by 4 bases and J by 6 bases. This CDR3 has 16 residues. In germline, CDR1 is MGHRA, CDR2 YSYEKL. CDR3 in amino acids: CASSRDRGLINSPLHF. CDR3 in DNA: TGCGCCAGCAGCCGGGACAGGGGCTTAATTAATTCACCCCTCCACTTT.

There are a few counts of this clonotype. The DNA of the CDR3 is TGTGCCAGCCGGACGAGAGATGAAGCTTTCTTT. Protein sequence: CASRTRDEAFF. The chain carries TRBV6-1 and TRBJ1-1; D remains unclear. The CDR3 is 11 amino acids. The V gene lost 8 bases and the J gene lost 7 bases, with 11 bases spanning the gap. Germline V gene lookup returns CDR1 MNHNS and CDR2 SASEGT.

The chain uses TRBV5-5 and TRBJ1-3, with D tentatively TRBD1 (6 bases). The V end was cut by 4 bases, the J end by 2 bases, with 13 bases between. The germline V gene encodes CDR1 SGHKS and CDR2 YYEKEE (reference sequence). The CDR3 runs 15 residues. The CDR3 bases are TGTGCCAGCAGCACCCAGAGGGGGGCTGGAAACACCATATATTTT. This sequence encodes CASSTQRGAGNTIYF.

The sample holds a few counts of this clonotype. The chain links TRBV29-1 to TRBJ2-3, with 7 bases identical to TRBD2. The CDR3 extends over 15 amino acids. CDR1 SQVTM and CDR2 ANQGSEA come from the germline V gene. The V gene end was trimmed by 4 bases and the J gene end by 4 bases; junction bases not matched to a gene: 11. The CDR3 spells CSVAGETSNPDTQYF. The CDR3 DNA reads as TGCAGCGTTGCGGGGGAGACTAGCAACCCAGATACGCAGTATTTT.

V is TRBV10-3 and J is TRBJ2-2, with 7 bases matching TRBD2. Germline V gene lookup returns CDR1 ENHRY and CDR2 SYGVKD. This CDR3 contains 16 residues. V was clipped by 6 bases and J by 5 bases; unmatched bases: 12. The CDR3 sequence: CAISGEPGLRTGELFF. The CDR3 DNA sequence: TGTGCCATCAGCGGGGAGCCGGGACTACGGACCGGGGAGCTGTTTTTT.

This chain uses TRBV24-1 with TRBJ2-1; 12 positions match TRBD1. Unmatched junction bases numbered 6, after V lost 5 bases and J lost 5 bases. Germline V lookup: CDR1 KGHDR, CDR2 SFDVKD. The CDR3 runs 16 residues. CDR3 sequence (DNA): TGTGCCACCAGTGCTTGGGGACAGGGGGCGAACAATGAGCAGTTCTTC. Its protein product is CATSAWGQGANNEQFF.

In this sample, this clonotype is large (0.1 to 1%). The chain uses TRBV10-3 and TRBJ1-5; D remains unclear. V was clipped by 4 bases and J by 0 bases, with 10 bases between them. Germline-derived CDR1 and CDR2 are ENHRY and SYGVKD. The CDR3 has 15 amino acids. Here the CDR3 reads CAISAGDTSNQPQHF. DNA for the CDR3: TGTGCCATCAGTGCAGGAGACACTAGCAATCAGCCCCAGCATTTT.

Within the sample, this clonotype is large. The genes are TRBV4-1 and TRBJ1-3; 8 bases map to TRBD1. The CDR3 totals 15 residues. V shed 2 bases and J 7 bases; nucleotides not matched to a gene: 7. Looked up from germline, CDR1 is MGHRA and CDR2 is YSYEKL. The chain's CDR3 is CASSQPRDRGNTIYF. CDR3 bases: TGCGCCAGCAGCCAACCCCGTGACAGGGGCAACACCATATATTTT.

This clonotype was detected only a few times. The chain is built from TRBV29-1 and TRBJ2-2; D may match TRBD1 or TRBD2 (5 bases each). Germline assignment: CDR1 SQVTM and CDR2 ANQGSEA. V shed 4 bases and J shed 0 bases, with 15 bases lying between them. The CDR3 is 16 residues long. Written as DNA, the CDR3 is TGCAGCGTTGTGGTCTCGGGGACCGCGAACACCGGGGAGCTGTTTTTT. Translating it yields CSVVVSGTANTGELFF.

This clonotype was seen a handful of times. This chain uses TRBV11-3 with TRBJ2-1; TRBD2 agrees at 8 bases. V dropped 5 bases and J dropped 16; count of bases not matched to a gene: 22. Germline V gives CDR1 SGHNT, CDR2 YENEEA. The CDR3 consists of 16 residues. The CDR3 DNA reads TGTGCCAGCAGCCCAGGGGTTAACGGGGGGGACACAAACCCCTTCTTC. Protein: CASSPGVNGGDTNPFF. Drawing the rest from reference TRBV11-3 and TRBJ2-1, the complete variable domain is EAGVVQSPRYKIIEKKQPVAFWCNPISGHNTLYWYLQNLGQGPELLIRYENEEAVDDSQLPKDRFSAERLKGVDSTLKIQPAELGDSAVYLCASSPGVNGGDTNPFFGPGTRLTVL.

V usage is TRBV7-8 and J usage is TRBJ1-6, with a tentative D call TRBD1 (6 bases). The V end lost 2 bases, the J end lost 4 bases, and 9 bases lay between the germline ends. The CDR3 has 15 amino acids. Per the germline V gene, CDR1 is SGHVS and CDR2 is FQNEAQ. The CDR3 sequence is CASSLRGQYNSPLHF. In nucleotides, the CDR3 is TGTGCCAGCAGCTTACGAGGACAGTATAATTCACCCCTCCACTTT.

This clonotype occurred a few times. The chain recombines TRBV5-5 with TRBJ2-7; D uncertain. Germline-derived CDR1 and CDR2 are SGHKS and YYEKEE (reference sequence). The length of the CDR3 is 12 residues. The V end was cut by 1 base, the J end by 3 bases, with 5 bases between. The CDR3 is CASSLTSYEQYF. CDR3 DNA sequence: TGTGCCAGCAGCTTGACCAGCTACGAGCAGTACTTC.

J is TRBJ2-2 and V is TRBV7-4, with a weak D call TRBD2 (7 bases). Germline CDR1 and CDR2: SGHVT and SQSDAQ. The CDR3 covers 15 residues. V dropped 5 bases and J dropped 5 bases, with 15 bases sitting between them. Written as DNA, the CDR3 is TGTGCCAGCAGCGAGGCCGGGGGGCGGACCGGGGAGCTGTTTTTT. It translates to CASSEAGGRTGELFF.

The chain links TRBV21-1 to TRBJ2-1; the table's D call TRBD2 went unverified against the DNA. TRBV21-1 is a pseudogene locus. The CDR3 runs to 14 residues. CDR3 region: CASSISGGYNEQFF. The DNA for the CDR3 is TGTGCCAGCAGCATTAGCGGGGGTTACAATGAGCAGTTCTTC.